This T cell receptor beta chain was identified during a study of OX40 agonist ivuxolimab in advanced cancers. V lost 1 base and J 3 bases, leaving 8 bases between the germline ends. This CDR3 has 14 amino acids. Germline CDR1 is SGHAT and CDR2 is FQNNGV. With regard to this clone: Its antigen is unknown.

Here immunoSEQ multiplex PCR was the method, and the copy in TCRdb shows in-frame clones only, minus some. Of approximately 77,000 clones listed, about 82% are singletons. Patients with autoimmune history or systemic immunosuppression were excluded. The study, taken as a whole, reports: At 0.1-3.0 mg/kg, partial responders had clonal expansion among the lowest observed. Doses of 0.1 to 3.0 mg/kg were accompanied by clonal expansion of CD4+ and CD8+ blood T cells by week 6. Relative to CD4+, CD8+ T cells held more expanded clones on average.

The clonotype was recovered from an adult with an advanced solid tumor such as melanoma, head and neck, liver or kidney cancer. Sequences were derived from CD4+ or CD8+ T cells sorted from blood, sampled in a trial of the OX40 agonist ivuxolimab. The chain uses TRBV11-2 and TRBJ2-3, with D hard to call. CDR3 amino acids: CASSLGGDTDTQYF. In DNA, the CDR3 is TGTGCCAGCAGCTTAGGTGGGGATACAGATACGCAGTATTTT. The whole variable domain, filled in from reference TRBV11-2 and TRBJ2-3, reads EAGVAQSPRYKIIEKRQSVAFWCNPISGHATLYWYQQILGQGPKLLIQFQNNGVVDDSQLPKDRFSAERLKGVDSTLKIQPAKLEDSAVYLCASSLGGDTDTQYFGPGTRLTVL.